Listed here is a single TCR beta chain. What it binds is not known. The data originate from a study of cytomegalovirus exposure and HLA in healthy donors. General study points: Later findings reportedly placed an Asian-associated ancestry cluster below the roughly 700-donor mean for N-insertions. The authors later found most CMV-associated TCR beta chains appeared HLA-restricted. An apparent linkage of common viral pathogens to several of the most significant clusters emerged in a later analysis.

The PCR was carried out with 60 Vbeta primers and 13 Jbeta primers. Profiled with immunoSEQ multiplex PCR; TCRdb holds only in-frame clones, not every one. The top ten hold 2.6% of the sample, which has more than 200,000 clones, around 70% seen once. Deletions cut 4 bases from V and 2 bases from J, with 9 bases between. The germline CDR1 and CDR2 sequences are KGHSH and LQKENI. CDR3 length equals 14 residues. The clonotype was recovered from a man aged 40-49 years in good health and CMV-seropositive. Input material: PBMCs. V usage is TRBV18 and J usage is TRBJ2-1, with D perhaps TRBD1 (5 bases). CDR3 nucleotides: TGTGCCAGCTCACAGGCAGGGCCCTACAATGAGCAGTTCTTC. Residues: CASSQAGPYNEQFF.